The rows below give T cell receptor beta chains drawn from one sample of a study of T cells in localized non-small cell lung cancer. Only in-frame clones appear in the TCRdb table, and some are missing; sequencing was by immunoSEQ multiplex PCR. The profile shows nearly 15,000 clones, 85% of them singletons. Sequenced here: peripheral blood, sampled before any cancer treatment. The receptors derive from a woman aged 35-75 years with stage I lung adenocarcinoma. Both conserved end residues are part of each CDR3. The D gene is left open where the match is weak. Clone sizes are given selectively: once, few, many, or a class where the clone is expanded.

DNA	CDR3	D	size	V	J
TGTGCCAGCAGTTTTCAAAACACCGGGGAGCTGTTTTTT	CASSFQNTGELFF	NA	NA	TRBV28	TRBJ2-2
TGTGCCAGCAGCCCGACCACCCTTCTTAGCGGGGGCCTGCAAGAGACCCAGTACTTC	CASSPTTLLSGGLQETQYF	TRBD2	once	TRBV11-2	TRBJ2-5
TGTGCCAGCACTCAAGAACAGTGGGAGCCCCAGCATTTT	CASTQEQWEPQHF	NA	NA	TRBV6-1	TRBJ1-5
TGTGCCAGCAGCTTAGGATGGGGGATCGGTTTGAACACCGGGGAGCTGTTTTTT	CASSLGWGIGLNTGELFF	NA	NA	TRBV11-2	TRBJ2-2
TGTGCCAGCAGCTCGGTGGGTGAGGGCGCAGATACGCAGTATTTT	CASSSVGEGADTQYF	NA	NA	TRBV5-6	TRBJ2-3
TGTGCCAGCAGTTATGGCCGATCTACAGGGGAGACTGAAGCTTTCTTT	CASSYGRSTGETEAFF	TRBD1	NA	TRBV6-6	TRBJ1-1
TGTGCCAGCAGTTTCACTAACGGATATGGCTACACCTTC	CASSFTNGYGYTF	NA	NA	TRBV28	TRBJ1-2
TGCGCCAGCAGCCCAACAGCACTGGCGGCTAGCACAGATACGCAGTATTTT	CASSPTALAASTDTQYF	NA	few	TRBV4-1	TRBJ2-3
TGTGCCAGCAGAAGAACAGGGCAAGAGACCCAGTACTTC	CASRRTGQETQYF	NA	NA	TRBV7-2	TRBJ2-5
TGTGCCTGGAACCGCGGACAGCCTACAAGTATGCCCTATAATTCACCCCTCCACTTT	CAWNRGQPTSMPYNSPLHF	NA	NA	TRBV30	TRBJ1-6
TGCGCCAGCAGCCAAGTTCTTTCGGGGGCAGGGACTGAAGCTTTCTTT	CASSQVLSGAGTEAFF	NA	few	TRBV4-3	TRBJ1-1
TGCGCCAGCAGCTTCAGCTCCTACGAGCAGTACTTC	CASSFSSYEQYF	NA	NA	TRBV5-1	TRBJ2-7
TGTGCCAGCAGTTATATGGGAGGCGCTAATGAAAAACTGTTTTTT	CASSYMGGANEKLFF	NA	few	TRBV6-6	TRBJ1-4
TGTGCCAGCAGTTACCCGGGACAGTTCACTGAAGCTTTCTTT	CASSYPGQFTEAFF	TRBD1	once	TRBV6-5	TRBJ1-1
TGTGCCAGCAGCCAAGAAGCCAGGGCAACCTATGAGGAAAAACTGTTTTTT	CASSQEARATYEEKLFF	NA	NA	TRBV14	TRBJ1-4